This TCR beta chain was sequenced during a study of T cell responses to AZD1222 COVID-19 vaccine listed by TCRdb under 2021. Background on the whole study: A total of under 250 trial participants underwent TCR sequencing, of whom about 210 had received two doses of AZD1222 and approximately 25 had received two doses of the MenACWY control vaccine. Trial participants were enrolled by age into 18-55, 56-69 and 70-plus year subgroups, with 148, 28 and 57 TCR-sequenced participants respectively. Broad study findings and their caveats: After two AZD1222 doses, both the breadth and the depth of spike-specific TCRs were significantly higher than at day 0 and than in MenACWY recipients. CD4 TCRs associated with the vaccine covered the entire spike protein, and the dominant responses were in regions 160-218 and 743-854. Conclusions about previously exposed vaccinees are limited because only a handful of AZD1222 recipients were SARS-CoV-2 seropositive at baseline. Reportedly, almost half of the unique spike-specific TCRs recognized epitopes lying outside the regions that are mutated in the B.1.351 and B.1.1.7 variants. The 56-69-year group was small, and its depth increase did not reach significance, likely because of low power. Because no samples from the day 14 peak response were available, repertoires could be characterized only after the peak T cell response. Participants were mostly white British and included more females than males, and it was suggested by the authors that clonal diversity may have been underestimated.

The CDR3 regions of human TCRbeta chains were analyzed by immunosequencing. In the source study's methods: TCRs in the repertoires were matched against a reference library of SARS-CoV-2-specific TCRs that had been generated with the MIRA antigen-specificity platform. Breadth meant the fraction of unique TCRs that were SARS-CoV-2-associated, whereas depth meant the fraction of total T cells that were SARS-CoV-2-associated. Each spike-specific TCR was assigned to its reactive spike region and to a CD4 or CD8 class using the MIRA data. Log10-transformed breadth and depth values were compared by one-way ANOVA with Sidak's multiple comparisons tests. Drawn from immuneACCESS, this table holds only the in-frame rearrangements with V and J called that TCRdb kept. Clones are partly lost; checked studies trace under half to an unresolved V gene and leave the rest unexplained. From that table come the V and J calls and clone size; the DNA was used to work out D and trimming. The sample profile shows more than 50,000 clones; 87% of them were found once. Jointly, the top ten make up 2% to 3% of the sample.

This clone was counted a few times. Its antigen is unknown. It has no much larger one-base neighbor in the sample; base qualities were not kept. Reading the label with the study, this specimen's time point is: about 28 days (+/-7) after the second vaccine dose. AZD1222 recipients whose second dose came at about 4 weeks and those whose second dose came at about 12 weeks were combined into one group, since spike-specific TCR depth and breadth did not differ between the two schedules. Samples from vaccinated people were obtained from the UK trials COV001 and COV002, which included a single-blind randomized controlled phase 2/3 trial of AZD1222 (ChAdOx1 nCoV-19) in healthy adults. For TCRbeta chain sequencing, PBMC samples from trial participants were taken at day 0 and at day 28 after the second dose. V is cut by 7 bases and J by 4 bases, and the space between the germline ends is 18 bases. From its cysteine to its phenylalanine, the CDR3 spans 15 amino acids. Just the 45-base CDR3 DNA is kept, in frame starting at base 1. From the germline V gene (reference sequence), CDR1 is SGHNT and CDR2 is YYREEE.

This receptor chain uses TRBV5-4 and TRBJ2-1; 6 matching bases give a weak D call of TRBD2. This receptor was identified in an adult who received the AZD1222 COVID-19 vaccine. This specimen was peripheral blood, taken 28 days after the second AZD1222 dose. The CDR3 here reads CASGPGAGLYNEQFF. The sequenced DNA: TGTGCCAGCGGCCCCGGTGCGGGGCTATACAATGAGCAGTTCTTC.